This T cell receptor (beta chain) was documented in a study of shared clonotypes between healthy human individuals. Study observations and caveats: Across subsets, estimated richness was generally greater for naive than for memory populations. In contrast to clonotypes shared by all four donors, non-shared clonotypes had lower generation probabilities. How much donors shared clonotypes was expected to be affected by sequencing depth.

Libraries were prepared by immunoSEQ multiplex PCR; TCRdb keeps only in-frame clonotypes and omits some of them. Among about 820,000 clones listed, 85% to 95% were seen once. The CDR3 spans 14 residues. Trimming took off 0 bases at V and 7 bases at J, with 12 bases between the two ends. Germline values: CDR1 LGHNA, CDR2 YSLEER. It was CD45RO-negative cells, positively selected for CCR7, that made up naive CD8 cells, with terminally differentiated effector memory CD45RA+ cells excluded. All donors qualified as healthy HIV-negative adults and had experienced no recent acute infections or vaccinations. Worth noting for this clone: What it binds is not known.

Sequencing was carried out using naive CD8+ T cells sorted from blood. V gene TRBV4-3 combines with J gene TRBJ1-1; D gene unclear. This sequence was found in a man aged 25-40 years in good health. CDR3 region: CASSQDSAGREAFF. CDR3 in DNA: TGCGCCAGCAGCCAAGATTCGGCAGGTCGTGAAGCTTTCTTT.